The T cell receptor beta chain described here comes from a study of T cells expressing NK-cell markers. Study summary: HCMV seropositivity marked most of the eight sequenced donors; one was seronegative.

TCRdb reanalyzed the 5' RACE reads, giving one entry per CDR3 protein sequence and no DNA. The sample table sets out about 140,000 distinct CDR3 sequences. The CDR3 is 17 residues long. The germline CDR1 and CDR2 sequences are KGHDR and SFDVKD. General study points: These same clonotypes (in several donors) also led the CD3+CD56-NKG2C+ fraction. Clones of NKG2C+ T cells that had expanded were of unclear HCMV specificity.

Turning to this clonotype: Antigen: not known.

The chain joins TRBV24-1 to TRBJ2-1; TCRdb gives TRBD2 as the D gene, but with no DNA this cannot be confirmed. This clonotype originated in a man younger than 35 in good health. The sequenced sample was blood T cells: a sorted CD56 or NKG2C T cell subset, CD4+ or CD8+ T cells, or bulk PBMC T cells (not recorded which). The CDR3 sequence: CATSDVPGGGRADEQFF.